This TCR beta chain emerged from a study of cytomegalovirus exposure and HLA in healthy donors. Study-level results: In a later analysis, CMV-associated beta chains were mostly HLA-associated, it appeared.

Germline V gene lookup returns CDR1 SGHRS and CDR2 YFSETQ. Trimming cost V 2 bases and J 8 bases; bases outside gene matches: 4. CDR3 size: 13 residues. Notes on this clone: Its antigen is unidentified.

The PCR used 60 Vbeta and 13 Jbeta primers. Sequenced by immunoSEQ multiplex PCR; TCRdb stores in-frame clones only, minus some. The table records 150,000 to 200,000 clones, about four fifths of them present only once. The sample was PBMCs. The V call is TRBV5-1, the J call TRBJ1-2; 9 bases line up with TRBD1. The sequence was collected from a woman aged 40 to 50 in good health and CMV-seronegative. CDR3 DNA: TGCGCCAGCAGCTTACAGGGGGCGCGGGGCTACACCTTC. This sequence encodes CASSLQGARGYTF.